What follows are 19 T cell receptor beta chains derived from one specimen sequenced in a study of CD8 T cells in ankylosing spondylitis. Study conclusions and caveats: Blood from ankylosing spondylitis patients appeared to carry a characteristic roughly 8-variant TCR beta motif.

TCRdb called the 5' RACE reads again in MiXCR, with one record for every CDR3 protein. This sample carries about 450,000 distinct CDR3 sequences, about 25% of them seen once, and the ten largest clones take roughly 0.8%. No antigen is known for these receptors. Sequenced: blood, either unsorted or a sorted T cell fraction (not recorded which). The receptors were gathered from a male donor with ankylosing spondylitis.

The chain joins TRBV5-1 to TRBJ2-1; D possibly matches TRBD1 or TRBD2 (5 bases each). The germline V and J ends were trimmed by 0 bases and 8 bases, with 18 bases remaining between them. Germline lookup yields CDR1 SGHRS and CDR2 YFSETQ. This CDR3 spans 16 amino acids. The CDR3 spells CASSLDGTRPGYEQFF. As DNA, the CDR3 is TGCGCCAGCAGCTTGGACGGGACCCGACCAGGATATGAGCAGTTCTTC.

CDR3 sequence reads: CASSQGGLAGPTDTQYF. In nucleotides, the CDR3 is TGTGCCAGCAGCCAAGGTGGACTAGCGGGCCCCACAGATACGCAGTATTTT. The chain is built from TRBV3-1 and TRBJ2-3; TRBD2 agrees at 11 bases. The ends lost 1 base at V and 2 bases at J; junction bases unmatched: 5. This CDR3 has 17 residues. In germline, CDR1 is LGHDT, CDR2 YNNKEL (reference sequence).

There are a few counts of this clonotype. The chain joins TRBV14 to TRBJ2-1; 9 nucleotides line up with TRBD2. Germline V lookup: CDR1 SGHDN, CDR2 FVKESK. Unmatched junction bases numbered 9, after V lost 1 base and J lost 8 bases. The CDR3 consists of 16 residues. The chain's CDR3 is CASSQVEAGGYYEQFF. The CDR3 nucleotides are TGTGCCAGCAGCCAAGTGGAGGCGGGAGGGTATTATGAGCAGTTCTTC.

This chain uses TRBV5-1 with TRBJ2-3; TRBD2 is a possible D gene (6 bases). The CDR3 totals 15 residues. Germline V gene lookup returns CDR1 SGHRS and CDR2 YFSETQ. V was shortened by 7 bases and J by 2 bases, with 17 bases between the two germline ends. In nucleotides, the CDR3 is TGCGCCAGCGTCTCCTCTAGCGCCCCCACAGATACGCAGTATTTT. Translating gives CASVSSSAPTDTQYF.

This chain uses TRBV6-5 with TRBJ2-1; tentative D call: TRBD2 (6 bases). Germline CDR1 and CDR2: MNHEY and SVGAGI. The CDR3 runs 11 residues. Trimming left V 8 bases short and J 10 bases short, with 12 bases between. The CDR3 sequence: CASGPGGEQFF. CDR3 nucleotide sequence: TGTGCCAGCGGACCCGGGGGAGAGCAGTTCTTC.

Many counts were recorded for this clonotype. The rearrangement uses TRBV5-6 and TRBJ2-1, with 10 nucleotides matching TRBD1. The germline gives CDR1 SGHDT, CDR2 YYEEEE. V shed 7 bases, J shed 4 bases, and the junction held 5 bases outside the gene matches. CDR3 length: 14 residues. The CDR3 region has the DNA TGTGCCAGCCGAGAGGACAGGGGGTACAATGAGCAGTTCTTC. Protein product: CASREDRGYNEQFF.

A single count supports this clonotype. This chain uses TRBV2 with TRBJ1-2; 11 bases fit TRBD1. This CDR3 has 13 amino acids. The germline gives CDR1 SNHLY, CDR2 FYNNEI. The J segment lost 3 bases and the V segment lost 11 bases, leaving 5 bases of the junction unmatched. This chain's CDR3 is CAGRTGGDYGYTF. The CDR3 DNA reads TGTGCCGGGAGGACAGGGGGCGACTATGGCTACACCTTC.

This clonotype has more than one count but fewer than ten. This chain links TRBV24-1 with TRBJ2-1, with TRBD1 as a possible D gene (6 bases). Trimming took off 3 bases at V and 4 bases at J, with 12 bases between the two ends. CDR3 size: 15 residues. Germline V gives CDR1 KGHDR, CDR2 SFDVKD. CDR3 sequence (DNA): TGTGCCACCAGTGATCGGACAGCTATTTACAATGAGCAGTTCTTC. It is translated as CATSDRTAIYNEQFF.

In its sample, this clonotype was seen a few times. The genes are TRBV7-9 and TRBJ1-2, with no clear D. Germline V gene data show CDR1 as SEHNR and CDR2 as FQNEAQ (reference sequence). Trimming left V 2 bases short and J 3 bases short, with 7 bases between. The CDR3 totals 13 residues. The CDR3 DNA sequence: TGTGCCAGCAGCTTAAACACCGACTATGGCTACACCTTC. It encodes CASSLNTDYGYTF.

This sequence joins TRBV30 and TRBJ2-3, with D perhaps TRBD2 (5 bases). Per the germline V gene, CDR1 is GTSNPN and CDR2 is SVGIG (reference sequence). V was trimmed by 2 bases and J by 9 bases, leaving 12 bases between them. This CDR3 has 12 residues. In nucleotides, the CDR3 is TGTGCCTGGAGTCCCGGGATGAAGACGCAGTATTTT. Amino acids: CAWSPGMKTQYF.

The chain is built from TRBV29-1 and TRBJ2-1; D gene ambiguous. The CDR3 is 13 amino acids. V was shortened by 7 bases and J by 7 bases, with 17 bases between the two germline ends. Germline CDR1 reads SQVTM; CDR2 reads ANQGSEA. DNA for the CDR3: TGCAGCGGTGCGGTATCCGTGGAGAATGAGCAGTTCTTC. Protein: CSGAVSVENEQFF.

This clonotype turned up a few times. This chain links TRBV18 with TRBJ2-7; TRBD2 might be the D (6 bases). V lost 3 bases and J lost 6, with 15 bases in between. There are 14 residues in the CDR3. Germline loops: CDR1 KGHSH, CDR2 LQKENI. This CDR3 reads CASSPGVSGGEQYV. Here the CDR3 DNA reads TGTGCCAGCTCACCCGGGGTCTCCGGGGGCGAGCAGTACGTC.

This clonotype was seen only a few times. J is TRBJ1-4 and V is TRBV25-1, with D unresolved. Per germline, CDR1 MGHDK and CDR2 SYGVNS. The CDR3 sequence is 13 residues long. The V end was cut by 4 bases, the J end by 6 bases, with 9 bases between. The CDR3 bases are TGTGCCAGCAGTGTCGCCTCCCATGAAAAACTGTTTTTT. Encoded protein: CASSVASHEKLFF. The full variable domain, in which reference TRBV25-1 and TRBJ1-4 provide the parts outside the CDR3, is EADIYQTPRYLVIGTGKKITLECSQTMGHDKMYWYQQDPGMELHLIHYSYGVNSTEKGDLSSESTVSRIRTEHFPLTLESARPSHTSQYLCASSVASHEKLFFGSGTQLSVL.

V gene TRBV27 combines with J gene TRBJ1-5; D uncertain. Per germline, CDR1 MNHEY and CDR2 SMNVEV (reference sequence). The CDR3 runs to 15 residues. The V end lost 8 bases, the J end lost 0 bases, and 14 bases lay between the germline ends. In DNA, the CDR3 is TGTGCCAGCTCGTCGGAAGGTTATAGCAATCAGCCCCAGCATTTT. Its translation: CASSSEGYSNQPQHF.

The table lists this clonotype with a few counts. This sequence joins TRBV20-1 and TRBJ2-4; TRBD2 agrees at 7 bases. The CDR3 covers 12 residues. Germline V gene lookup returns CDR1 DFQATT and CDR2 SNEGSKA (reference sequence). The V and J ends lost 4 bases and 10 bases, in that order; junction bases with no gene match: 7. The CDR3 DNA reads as TGCAGTGCTAACGGGGGAGGGAGAATTCAGTACTTC. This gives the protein CSANGGGRIQYF.

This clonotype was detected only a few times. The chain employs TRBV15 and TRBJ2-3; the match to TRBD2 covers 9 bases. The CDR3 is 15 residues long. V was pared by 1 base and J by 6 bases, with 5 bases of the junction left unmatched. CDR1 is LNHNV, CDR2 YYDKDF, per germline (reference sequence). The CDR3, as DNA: TGTGCCACCAGCAGAGTAGCGGGGGTCGTCGATACGCAGTATTTT. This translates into CATSRVAGVVDTQYF. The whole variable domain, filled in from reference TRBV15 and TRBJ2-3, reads DAMVIQNPRYQVTQFGKPVTLSCSQTLNHNVMYWYQQKSSQAPKLLFHYYDKDFNNEADTPDNFQSRRPNTSFCFLDIRSPGLGDTAMYLCATSRVAGVVDTQYFGPGTRLTVL.

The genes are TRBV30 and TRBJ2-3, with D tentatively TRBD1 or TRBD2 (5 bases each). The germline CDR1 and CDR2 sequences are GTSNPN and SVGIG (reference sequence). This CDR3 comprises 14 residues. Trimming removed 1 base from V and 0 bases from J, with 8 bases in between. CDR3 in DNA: TGTGCCTGGAGTGGGGGACCTAGCACAGATACGCAGTATTTT. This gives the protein CAWSGGPSTDTQYF. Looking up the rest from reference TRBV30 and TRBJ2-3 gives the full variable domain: SQTIHQWPATLVQPVGSPLSLECTVEGTSNPNLYWYRQAAGRGLQLLFYSVGIGQISSEVPQNLSASRPQDRQFILSSKKLLLSDSGFYLCAWSGGPSTDTQYFGPGTRLTVL.

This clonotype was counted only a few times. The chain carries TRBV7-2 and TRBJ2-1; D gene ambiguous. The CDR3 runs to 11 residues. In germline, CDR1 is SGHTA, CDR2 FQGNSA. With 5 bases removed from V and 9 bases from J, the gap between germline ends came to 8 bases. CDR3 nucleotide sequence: TGTGCCAGCAGCGCGTATACTGAGCAGTTCTTC. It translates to CASSAYTEQFF.

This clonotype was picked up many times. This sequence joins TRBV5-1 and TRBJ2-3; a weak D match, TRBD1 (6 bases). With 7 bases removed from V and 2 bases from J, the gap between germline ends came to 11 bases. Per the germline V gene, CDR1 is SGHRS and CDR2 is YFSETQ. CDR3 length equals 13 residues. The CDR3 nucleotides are TGCGCCAGCTTCGACAGGTACACAGATACGCAGTATTTT. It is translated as CASFDRYTDTQYF. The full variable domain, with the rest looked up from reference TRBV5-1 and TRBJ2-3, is KAGVTQTPRYLIKTRGQQVTLSCSPISGHRSVSWYQQTPGQGLQFLFEYFSETQRNKGNFPGRFSGRQFSNSRSEMNVSTLELGDSALYLCASFDRYTDTQYFGPGTRLTVL.